This TCR beta chain originates from a study of Graves' ophthalmopathy and Graves' hyperthyroidism. Broader study findings: As the model predicted ophthalmopathy progression, it achieved a sensitivity of roughly 69% and a specificity of 72.22%.

A note on this clonotype: Its antigen is not identified.

V lost 1 base and J 8 bases, leaving 18 bases between the germline ends. The CDR3 runs to 16 residues. From germline, CDR1 is MGHDK and CDR2 SYGVNS. Scientists amplified the TCR beta CDR3 regions from RNA transcripts. HTBI primers were employed in first-round RT-PCR, then a second-round multiplex PCR followed. TCRdb ran MiXCR on the multiplex PCR reads and lists one entry per CDR3 protein. Altogether 660,000 or so distinct CDR3 sequences are present, just over 40% being singletons, with the ten largest covering more than 2.5%. This clonotype was obtained from an adult man with Graves' ophthalmopathy. The chain links TRBV25-1 to TRBJ1-3; D gene ambiguous. Material: peripheral blood. CDR3 in DNA: TGTGCCAGCAGTGAATCGGCCCAGAACTATGGCTACACCATATATTTT. It specifies CASSESAQNYGYTIYF. Variable domain in full (rest from reference TRBV25-1 and TRBJ1-3): EADIYQTPRYLVIGTGKKITLECSQTMGHDKMYWYQQDPGMELHLIHYSYGVNSTEKGDLSSESTVSRIRTEHFPLTLESARPSHTSQYLCASSESAQNYGYTIYFGEGSWLTVV.